The 10 T cell receptor beta chains listed next were all sequenced from one sample in a study of blood T cell repertoires in COVID-19. Generated by immunoSEQ multiplex PCR, the TCRdb table keeps only in-frame clones and is missing some. The table records a few hundred thousand clones, 65% to 85% of them present only once. Material: PBMCs or T cells enriched from blood (not recorded which). These receptors all stem from a man aged 50 to 59 who had recovered from COVID-19.

The chain employs TRBV19 and TRBJ2-7; 8 nucleotides align to TRBD2. The germline V gene has CDR1 LNHDA and CDR2 SQIVND (reference sequence). The CDR3 runs 12 residues. With 9 bases clipped from V and 5 bases from J, the junction kept 6 bases outside the gene matches. In DNA, the CDR3 is TGTGCCAGCAAAGCGGGAGACCACGAGCAGTACTTC. This codes for CASKAGDHEQYF.

This clone was counted between two and nine times. The V gene is TRBV7-2, the J gene TRBJ1-2; D is unclear. V was cut by 5 bases and J by 5 bases, with 12 bases left in between. Germline CDR1 SGHTA, CDR2 FQGNSA. The CDR3 runs 13 residues. The CDR3 loop reads CASSPKGAYGYTF. CDR3 in DNA: TGTGCCAGCAGCCCGAAGGGAGCGTATGGCTACACCTTC.

The rearrangement joins TRBV10-3 to TRBJ2-1; the match to TRBD1 covers 7 bases. The V segment lost 6 bases and the J segment 5 bases; nucleotides outside the gene matches: 10. The length of the CDR3 is 15 residues. CDR1 ENHRY and CDR2 SYGVKD come from the germline V gene. CDR3 in amino acids: CAIREDATGHNEQFF. The CDR3 DNA sequence: TGTGCCATCAGAGAAGACGCGACAGGGCACAATGAGCAGTTCTTC.

V and J are TRBV7-2 and TRBJ1-6; D might be TRBD1 (5 bases). V was shortened by 1 base and J by 10 bases, with 11 bases between the two germline ends. Per germline, CDR1 SGHTA and CDR2 FQGNSA. This CDR3 contains 14 residues. The CDR3: CASSLDQGWSPLHF. In DNA, the CDR3 is TGTGCCAGCAGCTTAGATCAGGGCTGGTCACCCCTCCACTTT.

This clone came up a few times. This chain joins TRBV24-1 and TRBJ2-2; no reliable D call. From germline, CDR1 is KGHDR and CDR2 SFDVKD. Trimming stripped 3 bases from V and 4 bases from J, with 8 bases between. The length of the CDR3 is 14 residues. CDR3 nucleotide sequence: TGTGCCACCAGTGATACGAAGAGCACCGGGGAGCTGTTTTTT. It translates to CATSDTKSTGELFF.

This clone came up many times. The chain couples TRBV7-9 to TRBJ2-5; TRBD2 is a possible D gene (7 bases). V shed 5 bases and J shed 7 bases, with 23 bases lying between them. This CDR3 contains 16 residues. CDR1 is SEHNR, CDR2 FQNEAQ, per germline (reference sequence). Written as DNA, the CDR3 is TGTGCCAGCAGCCCCCAAACCTCACTAGGGGGGGGGACCCAGTACTTC. This encodes CASSPQTSLGGGTQYF. Combining the CDR3 with reference TRBV7-9 and TRBJ2-5 gives the whole variable domain DTGVSQNPRHKITKRGQNVTFRCDPISEHNRLYWYRQTLGQGPEFLTYFQNEAQLEKSRLLSDRFSAERPKGSFSTLEIQRTEQGDSAMYLCASSPQTSLGGGTQYFGPGTRLLVL.

The rearrangement links TRBV28 to TRBJ2-3, with D tentatively TRBD2 (6 bases). The V end lost 6 bases, the J end lost 8 bases, and 15 bases lay between the germline ends. This CDR3 contains 13 residues. Per the germline V gene, CDR1 is MDHEN and CDR2 is SYDVKM. As DNA, the CDR3 is TGTGCCAGCAGCTCGACTCTCGGGGGTACGCAGTATTTT. Its translation: CASSSTLGGTQYF.

This clone was seen a handful of times. The genes are TRBV3-1 (or the pseudogene TRBV3-2) and TRBJ2-1; 8 nucleotides align to TRBD2. CDR1 and CDR2 from the germline V gene are LGHDT and YNNKEL (reference sequence). V was pared by 4 bases and J by 6 bases, with 8 bases of the junction left unmatched. There are 15 residues in the CDR3. CDR3 loop: CASSPTGGPSNEQFF. For the CDR3, the DNA is TGTGCCAGCAGCCCGACGGGAGGGCCGAGCAATGAGCAGTTCTTC.

J is TRBJ2-2 and V is TRBV9; D remains ambiguous. Germline CDR1 and CDR2: SGDLS and YYNGEE. V lost 4 bases to trimming and J lost 1 base, with 11 bases between them. The CDR3 covers 15 residues. CDR3: CASSPLGLNTGELFF. CDR3 coding DNA: TGTGCCAGCAGCCCCCTTGGCTTGAACACCGGGGAGCTGTTTTTT.

The chain uses TRBV5-7 and TRBJ1-4, with 8 bases aligning to TRBD1. TRBV5-7 is annotated as an ORF whose role is uncertain. The CDR3 consists of 15 residues. With 2 bases clipped from V and 8 bases from J, the junction kept 8 bases outside the gene matches. The CDR3 bases are TGTGCCAGCAGCTTTTGGGGGGACAGGTTCGAAAAACTGTTTTTT. Translated: CASSFWGDRFEKLFF.